This T cell receptor (beta chain) stems from a study of control samples from healthy donors and cancer patients. With 1 base removed from V and 4 bases from J, the gap between germline ends came to 5 bases. The CDR3 extends over 13 amino acids. Germline V gene sequence: CDR1 LGHDT, CDR2 YNNKEL (reference sequence). The table came from immunoSEQ multiplex PCR; TCRdb's copy has only in-frame clones and leaves some out. This sample carries about 50,000 clones, roughly 86% of them seen once, and the ten largest clones take almost 40%. The sequenced material came from PBMCs. This chain connects TRBV3-1 (or the pseudogene TRBV3-2) to TRBJ2-1, with D unresolved. The clonotype comes from a man aged 45 to 65 with head and neck cancer. CDR3 nucleotides: TGTGCCAGCAGCCAAGGGATTTACAATGAGCAGTTCTTC. Protein product: CASSQGIYNEQFF.